This T cell receptor beta chain was recovered during a study of PD-1 blockade in mismatch repair-deficient tumors. Study-wide results and limits: Tumor-resident clones, often undetectable pretreatment in blood, expanded then contracted after pembrolizumab.

This CDR3 region has 14 residues. Trimming shortened V by 7 bases and J by 4 bases, and 14 bases separated the two germline ends. Germline CDR1 reads MNHNS; CDR2 reads SASEGT. A note on this clone: Antigen unknown.

Sequencing was performed with immunoSEQ multiplex PCR; in TCRdb, only in-frame clones are kept and a portion is missing. The data contain some 100,000 clones, about four fifths of them singletons. This TCR came from an adult with mismatch repair-deficient cancer. The sample consisted of peripheral blood, taken less than 37 weeks after starting pembrolizumab. V usage is TRBV6-1 and J usage is TRBJ1-3; possibly TRBD1 for D (6 bases). CDR3 in amino acids: CASTLQGSGNTIYF. In DNA form, the CDR3 reads TGTGCCAGCACCTTACAGGGATCCGGAAACACCATATATTTT.